Below are 20 T cell receptor beta chains sequenced from a single sample in a study of T cells in Graves' hyperthyroidism and ophthalmopathy. RNA transcripts gave rise to amplified TCR beta CDR3 regions. RT-PCR in the first round (using the HTBI primer set) targeted the TCR CDR3. TCRdb re-called the multiplex PCR reads with MiXCR, one entry per CDR3 protein. The top ten clones hold 16% of a sample with about 720,000 distinct CDR3 sequences, about 19% of them seen once. What was sequenced was blood. These receptors all stem from a woman aged 45-65 years with Graves' hyperthyroidism that later progressed to Graves' ophthalmopathy.

The V and J genes are TRBV12-3 or TRBV12-4 and TRBJ2-4; D perhaps matches TRBD1 (6 bases). V was cut by 1 base and J by 5 bases, with 6 bases left in between. The CDR3 spans 13 residues. CDR3 in amino acids: CASSLGQENIQYF. CDR3 DNA: TGTGCCAGCAGTTTAGGACAGGAAAACATTCAGTACTTC.

This clonotype was seen repeatedly, ten times or more. This chain links TRBV5-1 with TRBJ1-1, with D perhaps matching TRBD1 (5 bases). The germline V gene encodes CDR1 SGHRS and CDR2 YFSETQ. V was cut by 0 bases and J by 8 bases, with 5 bases left in between. There are 11 residues in the CDR3. CDR3 in amino acids: CASSLDREAFF. Written as DNA, the CDR3 is TGCGCCAGCAGCTTGGACAGGGAAGCTTTCTTT.

The CDR3 reads CASSPRDKNYNEQFF. CDR3 bases: TGTGCCAGCAGCCCCCGGGACAAAAATTACAATGAGCAGTTCTTC. The J gene is TRBJ2-1, the V gene TRBV4-2; tentatively, D is TRBD1 (6 bases). V dropped 4 bases and J dropped 4 bases, with 14 bases sitting between them. The CDR3 spans 15 residues. Per germline, CDR1 LGHNA and CDR2 YNFKEQ.

This clonotype was seen only a few times. V gene TRBV24-1 combines with J gene TRBJ1-5; D is unclear. The germline gives CDR1 KGHDR, CDR2 SFDVKD. This CDR3 contains 13 residues. Trimming cost V 9 bases and J 0 bases, with 8 bases left between them. The CDR3 loop reads CATQRDSNQPQHF. CDR3 nucleotide sequence: TGTGCCACCCAACGCGATAGCAATCAGCCCCAGCATTTT.

This clonotype was counted many times. The chain carries TRBV18 and TRBJ2-4; 9 positions agree with TRBD1. CDR1 is KGHSH, CDR2 LQKENI, per germline. The CDR3 is 16 residues long. Unmatched junction bases numbered 9, after V lost 3 bases and J lost 6 bases. The CDR3 is CASSPPTGGLTNIQYF. In nucleotides, the CDR3 is TGTGCCAGCTCACCCCCAACAGGGGGCCTAACAAACATTCAGTACTTC.

In this sample, this clonotype turned up many times. The V call is TRBV12-3 or TRBV12-4, the J call TRBJ1-1; D remains unclear. V shed 5 bases and J shed 6 bases, with 7 bases lying between them. The CDR3 has 11 residues. CDR3 DNA sequence: TGTGCCAGCAGTACAACTCCTGAAGCTTTCTTT. Translation gives CASSTTPEAFF.

In its sample, this clonotype was seen many times. The rearrangement links TRBV27 to TRBJ1-5, with TRBD1 as a possible D gene (6 bases). From germline, CDR1 is MNHEY and CDR2 SMNVEV (reference sequence). The CDR3 is 14 residues long. V was shortened by 10 bases and J by 3 bases, with 16 bases between the two germline ends. The CDR3 sequence is CATKGGGDNQPQHF. In DNA form, the CDR3 reads TGTGCCACCAAGGGGGGAGGGGACAATCAGCCCCAGCATTTT.

This clonotype was detected a few times. One junction end does not reproduce the germline sequence, and a read error may be involved. The rearrangement joins TRBV29-1 to TRBJ2-1, with D perhaps matching TRBD1 (7 bases). Germline lookup yields CDR1 SQVTM and CDR2 ANQGSEA. The length of the CDR3 is 11 residues. For the CDR3, the DNA is TGCAGCGTTGGTCTCGGGGGACAGCAGCTCTTC. Protein product: CSVGLGGQQLF.

In its sample, this clonotype was seen many times. The CDR3, as DNA: TGCAGTGCTTCCTTGGACACTGAAGCTTTCTTT. Translation gives CSASLDTEAFF. The chain has TRBV20-1 and TRBJ1-1; no reliable D call. Per germline, CDR1 DFQATT and CDR2 SNEGSKA (reference sequence). V was clipped by 5 bases and J by 3 bases, with 7 bases between them. CDR3 size: 11 residues.

This clonotype was seen ten or more times. The chain carries TRBV20-1 and TRBJ1-5; 7 bases are a match to TRBD1. The V gene end was trimmed by 0 bases and the J gene end by 4 bases; junction bases not matched to a gene: 12. This CDR3 contains 17 residues. Germline V gene sequence: CDR1 DFQATT, CDR2 SNEGSKA (reference sequence). The chain's CDR3 is CSARDAQGGAINQPQHF. The CDR3 bases are TGCAGTGCTAGAGACGCGCAGGGGGGTGCAATAAATCAGCCCCAGCATTTT.

The chain joins TRBV20-1 to TRBJ2-6; 7 bases agree with TRBD2. The CDR3 spans 15 residues. The V gene's germline CDR1 is DFQATT and CDR2 SNEGSKA (reference sequence). J gave up 2 bases and V 3 bases, and 4 bases lay outside the gene matches. This chain's CDR3 is CSARGGGTGANVLTF. Written as DNA, the CDR3 is TGCAGTGCTAGGGGGGGGGGGACTGGGGCCAACGTCCTGACTTTC.

The table lists this clonotype with many counts. The rearrangement joins TRBV7-2 to TRBJ1-5; TRBD1 might be the D (5 bases). Germline values: CDR1 SGHTA, CDR2 FQGNSA. V was clipped by 1 base and J by 7 bases, with 14 bases between them. This CDR3 has 15 residues. The DNA of the CDR3 is TGTGCCAGCAGCTTAGAGTCCCTTCGGGGCCAGCCCCAGCATTTT. The encoded protein is CASSLESLRGQPQHF.

CDR3 DNA: TGTGCCGGGGCTGGGGGGGACGACTCCTACGAGCAGTACTTC. Amino acids: CAGAGGDDSYEQYF. This sequence joins TRBV6-1 and TRBJ2-7, with 7 positions matching TRBD2. Germline CDR1 and CDR2: MNHNS and SASEGT. The junction had 10 bases not matched to a gene; V was cut back by 11 bases and J by 0 bases. The CDR3 runs to 14 residues.

The chain combines TRBV20-1 with TRBJ2-7; tentative D call: TRBD2 (6 bases). V was shortened by 0 bases and J by 4 bases, with 13 bases between the two germline ends. There are 14 residues in the CDR3. Germline V gene sequence: CDR1 DFQATT, CDR2 SNEGSKA (reference sequence). Here the CDR3 DNA reads TGCAGTGCTAGAGATCCGGAGGGGATGTACGAGCAGTACTTC. Amino acids: CSARDPEGMYEQYF.

This clonotype was seen only a few times. J is TRBJ2-5 and V is TRBV6-2 or TRBV6-3; 8 bases line up with TRBD1. The junction had 3 bases not matched to a gene; V was cut back by 2 bases and J by 4 bases. The CDR3 extends over 14 amino acids. Germline V CDR1 and CDR2: MNHEY, SVGEGT. The CDR3 DNA reads TGTGCCAGCAGTTACCACGACAGGGGAGAGACCCAGTACTTC. Encoded protein: CASSYHDRGETQYF.

This clonotype was detected ten times or more. The V and J genes are TRBV5-8 and TRBJ2-5, with D perhaps given as TRBD1 or TRBD2 (7 bases each). Between the trimmed V and J ends, which lost 0 bases and 4 bases, there was a span of 13 bases. Germline assignment: CDR1 SGHTS and CDR2 YDEGEE. The CDR3 sequence is 15 residues long. The CDR3 DNA follows: TGTGCCAGCAGCTTGGGACAGGGAGGGAGAGAGACCCAGTACTTC. Encoded protein: CASSLGQGGRETQYF.

This clonotype came up many times. CDR3 bases: TGTGCCAGCAGTTTAGGCGGGAACGCAGATACGCAGTATTTT. It specifies CASSLGGNADTQYF. The chain couples TRBV12-3 or TRBV12-4 to TRBJ2-3, with a tentative D call TRBD2 (6 bases). The ends were cut back, 1 base at V and 4 bases at J, with 9 bases in the middle. CDR3 length equals 14 residues.

This clonotype was recorded many times. This rearrangement joins TRBV13 to TRBJ1-1; D is ambiguous. Germline lookup yields CDR1 PRHDT and CDR2 FYEKMQ (reference sequence). This CDR3 has 12 amino acids. V lost 5 bases to trimming and J lost 11 bases, with 15 bases between them. For the CDR3, the DNA is TGTGCCAGCAGCGCCCGTCTCGAGACGGCTTTCTTT. Translated: CASSARLETAFF.

This clonotype occurred a few times. A much larger clone lies a single base off, so this may be a read error. The rearrangement uses TRBV3-1 and TRBJ1-1; tentatively, D is TRBD1 (5 bases). The CDR3 is 15 amino acids. CDR1 is LGHDT and CDR2 is YNNKEL in the germline V gene (reference sequence). The CDR3 here is CVSSQGVGQNTEAFF. The DNA of the CDR3 is TGTGTCAGCAGCCAAGGAGTAGGACAGAACACTGAAGCTTTCTTT.

The chain has TRBV6-1 and TRBJ2-3; D uncertain. Germline lookup yields CDR1 MNHNS and CDR2 SASEGT. The CDR3 runs to 11 residues. V lost 6 bases and J 6 bases, leaving 7 bases between the germline ends. Here the CDR3 reads CASRYQDTQYF. Written as DNA, the CDR3 is TGTGCCAGCAGATATCAGGATACGCAGTATTTT.